The present entry profiles one TCR beta chain with its context. What it binds is not known. These data originate in a study of T cell responses to AZD1222 COVID-19 vaccine. General study results and limits: White British people made up most donors, females outnumbered males, and clonal diversity was possibly underestimated. Spike was spanned by vaccine-associated CD4 TCRs, with dominance at 160-218 and 743-854. Epitopes outside B.1.351 and B.1.1.7 mutated regions reportedly drew nearly half of spike TCRs. Repertoires were collected only later (after the peak T cell response had occurred).

Libraries were prepared by immunoSEQ multiplex PCR; TCRdb keeps only in-frame clonotypes and omits some of them. In the table there are roughly 150,000 clones, about 88% of which are singletons. The V gene lost 4 bases and the J gene lost 5 bases, with 3 bases spanning the gap. The V gene's germline CDR1 is MDHEN and CDR2 SYDVKM. The CDR3 totals 11 residues. The chain has TRBV28 and TRBJ1-5; D is unclear. Source: peripheral blood, taken 28 days after the second AZD1222 dose. The source is an adult who received the AZD1222 COVID-19 vaccine. The CDR3: CASSYDQPQHF. The CDR3 region has the DNA TGTGCCAGCAGTTACGATCAGCCCCAGCATTTT.